This TCR beta chain was identified during a study of cytomegalovirus exposure and HLA in healthy donors. On the study more broadly: Earlier sequencing of about 200 million T cells yielded around 100 million unique TCR beta sequences. General study findings and limits: It is likely that the observed cluster of highly shared sequence variants was a sequencing artifact. In a later analysis, at a false discovery rate of 0.05, approximately 18,000 TCR beta sequences were associated with HLA alleles. Association of a missense DCLRE1C variant with TCR beta V- and J-gene trimming was reported in a later analysis.

As to this clone: As yet, its antigen is unknown.

The germline V and J ends were trimmed by 4 bases and 4 bases, with 13 bases remaining between them. Germline lookup yields CDR1 MDHEN and CDR2 SYDVKM. This CDR3 is 14 amino acids long. Vbeta (60) and Jbeta (13) primers were used in the PCR. Sequencing was performed with immunoSEQ multiplex PCR; in TCRdb, only in-frame clones are kept and a portion is missing. Among about 140,000 clones listed, roughly 73% were seen once. Sequenced material: PBMCs. This chain links TRBV28 with TRBJ1-2, with D tentatively TRBD1 (5 bases). This TCR came from a woman between 35 and 50 years old in good health and CMV-seronegative. The CDR3 nucleotides read TGTGCCAGCAGTTCTGCGACAGACTTCTATGGCTACACCTTC. Translating it yields CASSSATDFYGYTF.